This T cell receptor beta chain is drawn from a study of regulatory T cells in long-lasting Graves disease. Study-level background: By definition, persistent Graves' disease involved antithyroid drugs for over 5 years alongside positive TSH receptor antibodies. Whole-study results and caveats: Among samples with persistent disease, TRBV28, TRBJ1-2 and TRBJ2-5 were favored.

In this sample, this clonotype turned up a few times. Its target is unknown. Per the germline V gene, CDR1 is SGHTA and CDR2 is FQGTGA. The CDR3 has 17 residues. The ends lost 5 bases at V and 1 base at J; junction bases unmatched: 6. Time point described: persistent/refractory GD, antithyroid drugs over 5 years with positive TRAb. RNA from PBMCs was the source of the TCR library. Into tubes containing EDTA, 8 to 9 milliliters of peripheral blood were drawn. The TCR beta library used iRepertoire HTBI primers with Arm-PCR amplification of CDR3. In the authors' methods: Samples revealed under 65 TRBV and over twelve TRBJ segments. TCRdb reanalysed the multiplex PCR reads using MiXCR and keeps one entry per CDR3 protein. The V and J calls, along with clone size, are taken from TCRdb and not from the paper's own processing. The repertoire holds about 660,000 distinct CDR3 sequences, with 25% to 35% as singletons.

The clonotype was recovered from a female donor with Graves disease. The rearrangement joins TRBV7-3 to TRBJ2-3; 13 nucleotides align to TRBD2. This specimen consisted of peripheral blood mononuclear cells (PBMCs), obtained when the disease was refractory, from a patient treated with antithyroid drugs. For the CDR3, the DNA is TGTGCCAGCAGCGCAGGACTAGCGGGAGAGGGCACAGATACGCAGTATTTT. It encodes CASSAGLAGEGTDTQYF.